These T cell receptor beta chains were read from a single sample in a study of identical twins. One entry per CDR3 protein, called by TCRdb with MiXCR from the 5' RACE reads. This sample yields 430,000 or so distinct CDR3 sequences, of which 24% are seen a single time; roughly 3% belongs to the top ten. The same data also contributed to another study, on T cells expressing NK-cell markers.

The sequencing input was CD4+ T cells sorted from blood. These receptors were obtained from a woman between 18 and 29 years old in good health. The CDR3 runs from the conserved cysteine through the conserved F or W. A D gene is named only where the DNA matches it firmly. Some rows have no size entry. The others give once, few or many, or a class for an expanded clone.

clone_size	v_call	j_call	d_call	cdr3_length	cdr3_aa	cdr3_nt
few	TRBV20-1	TRBJ2-3	TRBD2	15	CSAMGTSGVTDTQYF	TGCAGTGCTATGGGGACTAGCGGGGTCACAGATACGCAGTATTTT
NA	TRBV7-2	TRBJ2-5	TRBD2	13	CASSPRDGRAQYF	TGTGCCAGCAGCCCCCGAGACGGGAGGGCCCAGTACTTC
few	TRBV10-2	TRBJ2-7	NA	13	CASSPGHLYEQYF	TGCGCCAGCAGTCCGGGACATCTCTACGAGCAGTACTTC
many	TRBV7-9	TRBJ2-7	NA	14	CASSLSAATYEQYF	TGTGCCAGCAGCTTATCGGCAGCTACCTACGAGCAGTACTTC
NA	TRBV5-1	TRBJ1-5	NA	16	CASSFTPGREGQPQHF	TGCGCCAGCAGCTTTACTCCAGGGAGGGAAGGACAGCCCCAGCATTTT
NA	TRBV6-2/TRBV6-3	TRBJ2-3	TRBD2	20	CASSYSADLGLAGSTDTQYF	TGTGCCAGCAGTTACTCTGCAGACTTGGGACTAGCGGGTAGCACAGATACGCAGTATTTT
NA	TRBV18	TRBJ2-3	NA	16	CASSPGDLGSTDTQYF	TGTGCCAGCTCACCGGGGGATCTCGGGAGCACAGATACGCAGTATTTT
many	TRBV15	TRBJ2-1	TRBD2	14	CATLGASGHNEQFF	TGTGCCACCCTCGGGGCTAGCGGACACAATGAGCAGTTCTTC
NA	TRBV6-5	TRBJ2-5	TRBD1	16	CASSWTGTAETETQYF	TGTGCCAGCAGTTGGACAGGGACCGCGGAGACGGAGACCCAGTACTTC
NA	TRBV12-3/TRBV12-4	TRBJ2-1	NA	15	CASSFGNERTPRQFF	TGTGCCAGCAGTTTCGGCAACGAAAGGACCCCTCGGCAGTTCTTC
NA	TRBV10-3	TRBJ2-7	TRBD1	11	CATFEDRVAYF	TGTGCCACCTTTGAAGACAGGGTAGCGTACTTC
few	TRBV6-5	TRBJ1-4	TRBD1	13	CASSWTGREKLFF	TGTGCCAGCAGTTGGACAGGGCGTGAAAAACTGTTTTTT